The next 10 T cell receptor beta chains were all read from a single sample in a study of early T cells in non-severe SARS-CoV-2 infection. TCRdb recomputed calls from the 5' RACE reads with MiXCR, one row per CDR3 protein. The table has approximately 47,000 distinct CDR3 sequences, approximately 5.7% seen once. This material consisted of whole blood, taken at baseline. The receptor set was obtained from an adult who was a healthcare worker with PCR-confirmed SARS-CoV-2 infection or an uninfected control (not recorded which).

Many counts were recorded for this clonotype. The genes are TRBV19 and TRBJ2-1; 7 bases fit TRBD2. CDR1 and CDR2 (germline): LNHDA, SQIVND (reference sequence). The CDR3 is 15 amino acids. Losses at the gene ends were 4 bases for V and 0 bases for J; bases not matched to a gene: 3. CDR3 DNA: TGTGCCAGTAGTAGACCTAGCGGCTCCTACAATGAGCAGTTCTTC. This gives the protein CASSRPSGSYNEQFF.

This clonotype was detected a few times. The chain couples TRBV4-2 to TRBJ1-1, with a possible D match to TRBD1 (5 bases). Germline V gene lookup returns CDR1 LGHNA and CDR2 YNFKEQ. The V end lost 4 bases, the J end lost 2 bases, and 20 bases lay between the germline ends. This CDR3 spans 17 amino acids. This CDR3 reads CASSPLEHPTENTEAFF. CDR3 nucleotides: TGTGCCAGCAGCCCTCTAGAGCACCCGACAGAAAACACTGAAGCTTTCTTT.

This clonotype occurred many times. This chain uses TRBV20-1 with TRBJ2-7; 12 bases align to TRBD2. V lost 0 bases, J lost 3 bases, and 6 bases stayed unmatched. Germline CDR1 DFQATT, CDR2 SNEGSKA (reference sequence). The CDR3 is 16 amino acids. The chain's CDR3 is CSARDRLAGAGYEQYF. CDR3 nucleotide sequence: TGCAGTGCTAGAGATAGACTAGCGGGAGCTGGCTACGAGCAGTACTTC.

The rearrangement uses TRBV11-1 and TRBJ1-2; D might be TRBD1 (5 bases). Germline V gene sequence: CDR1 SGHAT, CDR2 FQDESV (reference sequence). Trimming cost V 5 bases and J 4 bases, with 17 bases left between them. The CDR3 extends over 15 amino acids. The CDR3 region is CASSHEAGEVYGYTF. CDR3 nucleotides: TGTGCCAGCAGCCACGAGGCGGGGGAAGTCTATGGCTACACCTTC. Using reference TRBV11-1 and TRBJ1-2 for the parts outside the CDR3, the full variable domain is EAEVAQSPRYKITEKSQAVAFWCDPISGHATLYWYRQILGQGPELLVQFQDESVVDDSQLPKDRFSAERLKGVDSTLKIQPAELGDSAMYLCASSHEAGEVYGYTFGSGTRLTVV.

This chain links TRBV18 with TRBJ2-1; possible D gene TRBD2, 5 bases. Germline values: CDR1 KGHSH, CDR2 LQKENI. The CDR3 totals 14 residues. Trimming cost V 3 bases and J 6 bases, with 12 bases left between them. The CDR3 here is CASSPSRGPNEQFF. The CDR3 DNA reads TGTGCCAGCTCACCCAGCCGCGGGCCCAATGAGCAGTTCTTC. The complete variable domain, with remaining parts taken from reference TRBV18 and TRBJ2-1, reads NAGVMQNPRHLVRRRGQEARLRCSPMKGHSHVYWYRQLPEEGLKFMVYLQKENIIDESGMPKERFSAEFPKEGPSILRIQQVVRGDSAAYFCASSPSRGPNEQFFGPGTRLTVL.

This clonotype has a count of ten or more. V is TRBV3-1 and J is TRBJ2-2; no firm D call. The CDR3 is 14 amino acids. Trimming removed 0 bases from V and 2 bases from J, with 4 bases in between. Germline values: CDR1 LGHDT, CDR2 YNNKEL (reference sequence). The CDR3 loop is CASSQDENTGELFF. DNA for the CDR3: TGTGCCAGCAGCCAAGATGAAAACACCGGGGAGCTGTTTTTT.

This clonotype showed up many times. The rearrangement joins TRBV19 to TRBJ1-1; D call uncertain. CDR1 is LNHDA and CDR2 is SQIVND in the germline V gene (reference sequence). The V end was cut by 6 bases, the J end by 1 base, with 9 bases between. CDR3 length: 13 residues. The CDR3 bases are TGTGCCAGTAGAAAACGGCAGAACACTGAAGCTTTCTTT. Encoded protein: CASRKRQNTEAFF.

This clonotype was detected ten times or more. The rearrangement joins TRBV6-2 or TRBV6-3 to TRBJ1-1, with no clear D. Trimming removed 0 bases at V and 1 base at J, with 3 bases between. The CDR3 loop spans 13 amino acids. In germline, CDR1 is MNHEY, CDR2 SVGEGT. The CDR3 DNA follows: TGTGCCAGCAGTTACTCGACGAACACTGAAGCTTTCTTT. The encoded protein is CASSYSTNTEAFF.

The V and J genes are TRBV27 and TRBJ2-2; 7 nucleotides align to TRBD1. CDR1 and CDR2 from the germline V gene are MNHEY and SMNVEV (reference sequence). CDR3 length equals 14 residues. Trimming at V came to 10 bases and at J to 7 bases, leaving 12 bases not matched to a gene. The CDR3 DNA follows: TGTGCCACTAGAGGGGGCAACAGGAACGGGGAGCTGTTTTTT. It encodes CATRGGNRNGELFF.

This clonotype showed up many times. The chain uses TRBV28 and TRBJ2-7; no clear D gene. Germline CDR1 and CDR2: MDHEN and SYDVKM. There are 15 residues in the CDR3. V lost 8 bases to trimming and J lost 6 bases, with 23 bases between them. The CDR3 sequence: CASRPAGTTRGEQYF. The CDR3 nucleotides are TGTGCCAGCCGGCCGGCCGGTACTACCCGAGGCGAGCAGTACTTC.